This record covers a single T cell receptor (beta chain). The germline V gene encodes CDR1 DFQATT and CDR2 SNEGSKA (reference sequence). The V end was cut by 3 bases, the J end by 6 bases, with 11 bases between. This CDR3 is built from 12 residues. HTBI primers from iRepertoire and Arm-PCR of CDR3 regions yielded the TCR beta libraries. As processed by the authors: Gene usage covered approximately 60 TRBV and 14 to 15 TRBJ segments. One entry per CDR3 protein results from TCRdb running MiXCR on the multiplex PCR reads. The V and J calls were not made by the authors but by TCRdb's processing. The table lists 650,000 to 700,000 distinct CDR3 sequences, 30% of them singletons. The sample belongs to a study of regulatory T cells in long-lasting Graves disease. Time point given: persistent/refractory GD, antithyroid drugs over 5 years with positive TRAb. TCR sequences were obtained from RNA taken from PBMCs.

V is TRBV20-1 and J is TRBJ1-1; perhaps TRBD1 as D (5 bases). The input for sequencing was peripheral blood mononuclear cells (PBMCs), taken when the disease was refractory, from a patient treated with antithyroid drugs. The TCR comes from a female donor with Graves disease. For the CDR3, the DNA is TGCAGTGCTAGTCAGGGTGGTGCTGAAGCTTTCTTT. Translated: CSASQGGAEAFF.